This passage covers 18 T cell receptor beta chains from one sample sequenced in a study of human T cells and chemical hapten exposure. MiXCR, run by TCRdb on the RACE reads, gives a single entry per CDR3 protein. Altogether fewer than 500,000 distinct CDR3 sequences are present, more than 4.5% being singletons, with the ten largest covering under 3%. Sample time point: patch test 1, 2 weeks after DPC sensitization. The treatment here: therapeutic diphenylcyclopropenone sensitization with weekly scalp DPC. The sequencing here drew on whole blood, taken in connection with sensitization to the hapten diphenylcyclopropenone (DPC). These receptors came from a woman between 45 and 60 years old with alopecia areata. Some clones in this sample may be carry-over from other donors' samples.

This clonotype was counted at least ten times. CDR3 amino acids: CASSLVRGRMSGANVLTF. The CDR3 DNA reads as TGTGCCAGCAGCTTAGTAAGGGGGCGAATGTCTGGGGCCAACGTCCTGACTTTC. The rearrangement links TRBV7-8 to TRBJ2-6, with 7 bases fitting TRBD1. Germline loops: CDR1 SGHVS, CDR2 FQNEAQ. J gave up 1 base and V 1 base, and 7 bases lay outside the gene matches. This CDR3 has 18 amino acids.

This clonotype appeared a few times. The chain employs TRBV5-1 and TRBJ2-5; D possibly corresponds to TRBD2 (6 bases). Trimming stripped 6 bases from V and 1 base from J, with 13 bases between. The CDR3 runs to 14 residues. Per the germline V gene, CDR1 is SGHRS and CDR2 is YFSETQ. The CDR3, as DNA: TGCGCCAGCAAAGGGGAGGACCTCCAAGAGACCCAGTACTTC. It codes for CASKGEDLQETQYF.

This clonotype was recorded a few times. V and J are TRBV6-5 and TRBJ2-5, with 11 bases matching TRBD2. The germline CDR1 and CDR2 sequences are MNHEY and SVGAGI. The CDR3 length is 17 residues. Trimming at V came to 0 bases and at J to 5 bases, leaving 8 bases not matched to a gene. The CDR3 is CASSYSALAGVFETQYF. The CDR3 DNA reads TGTGCCAGCAGTTACTCGGCACTAGCGGGAGTTTTTGAGACCCAGTACTTC.

The table lists this clonotype with many counts. This sequence joins TRBV7-2 and TRBJ2-7, with 7 bases matching TRBD2. In germline, CDR1 is SGHTA, CDR2 FQGNSA. V gave up 4 bases and J gave up 6 bases; unmatched junction bases: 15. The CDR3 covers 16 residues. The CDR3 loop reads CASSSFPAESGVEQYF. The DNA of the CDR3 is TGTGCCAGCAGCTCGTTTCCCGCCGAGAGCGGGGTCGAGCAGTACTTC.

This clonotype showed up many times. The V gene is TRBV10-3, the J gene TRBJ2-7, with no clear D. The CDR3 runs to 13 residues. Germline-derived CDR1 and CDR2 are ENHRY and SYGVKD. Trimming pared 3 bases from V and 2 bases from J, leaving 8 bases between. The CDR3 region has the DNA TGTGCCATCAGTGATGTCAGTACCTACGAGCAGTACTTC. This encodes CAISDVSTYEQYF.

There are a few counts of this clonotype. CDR3 bases: TGTGCCAGCAGCCTAACTCGGGCGAGGGGAAGACGGGCCAAAAACATTCAGTACTTC. It codes for CASSLTRARGRRAKNIQYF. This chain connects TRBV3-1 to TRBJ2-4; D possibly matches TRBD1 or TRBD2 (5 bases each). Trimming removed 4 bases at V and 1 base at J, with 23 bases between. Germline-derived CDR1 and CDR2 are LGHDT and YNNKEL (reference sequence). This CDR3 has 19 residues.

This clonotype was detected a few times. The chain employs TRBV28 and TRBJ2-4; D unresolved. This CDR3 contains 18 residues. With 2 bases removed from V and 0 bases from J, the gap between germline ends came to 17 bases. Germline CDR1 and CDR2: MDHEN and SYDVKM. The CDR3 sequence: CASSLLPGPLLAKNIQYF. The DNA of the CDR3 is TGTGCCAGCAGTTTACTGCCCGGGCCGCTATTAGCCAAAAACATTCAGTACTTC.

This clonotype was recorded a few times. This likely comes from a read error, as the CDR3 has no conserved phenylalanine or tryptophan at its end. This chain uses TRBV14 with TRBJ2-7; D is uncertain. The CDR3 covers 15 residues. The ends were cut back, 4 bases at V and 3 bases at J, with 16 bases in the middle. Germline lookup yields CDR1 SGHDN and CDR2 FVKESK. As DNA, the CDR3 is TGTGCCAGCAGCCGCCGGAGCGAACAACGCTACGAGCAGTACCTC. As protein: CASSRRSEQRYEQYL.

This clonotype was counted many times. The J gene is TRBJ1-1, the V gene TRBV6-1; D is unclear. The CDR3 has 15 residues. CDR1 is MNHNS and CDR2 is SASEGT in the germline V gene. The V and J ends lost 2 bases and 5 bases respectively, with 15 bases between them. The CDR3 protein is CASSERVGFLTEAFF. The DNA of the CDR3 is TGTGCCAGCAGTGAAAGGGTAGGCTTTTTAACTGAAGCTTTCTTT.

The V call is TRBV20-1, the J call TRBJ2-7; D is possibly TRBD1 or TRBD2 (5 bases each). V was shortened by 3 bases and J by 5 bases, with 14 bases between the two germline ends. The CDR3 has 13 amino acids. The germline V gene has CDR1 DFQATT and CDR2 SNEGSKA (reference sequence). The CDR3, as DNA: TGCAGTGCTAGCTTGGGGACCCCCCACGAGCAGTACTTC. Amino acid sequence: CSASLGTPHEQYF.

In regard to this clonotype: A much larger clonotype is one base distant, so this may be a read error. The conserved final phenylalanine or tryptophan is absent from the CDR3, which likely points to a read error. The rearrangement uses TRBV10-1 and TRBJ2-7, with TRBD1 identical over 9 bases. The CDR3 has 14 residues. V lost 6 bases and J lost 6; bases outside the gene matches: 9. Germline assignment: CDR1 WNHNN and CDR2 SYGVQD (reference sequence). DNA of the CDR3: TGCGCCAGCAGCCCCGGGACAGGGCATAGCGAGCAGTACTTG. This sequence encodes CASSPGTGHSEQYL.

CDR3 protein: CASRFHTGELFF. CDR3 bases: TGTGCCAGCAGATTCCACACCGGGGAGCTGTTTTTT. The chain is built from TRBV3-1 and TRBJ2-2, with D unresolved. Germline-derived CDR1 and CDR2 are LGHDT and YNNKEL (reference sequence). Trimming removed 6 bases at V and 3 bases at J, with 5 bases between. CDR3 length: 12 amino acids.

This clonotype was seen at least ten times. The rearrangement links TRBV28 to TRBJ1-1, with unresolved D. Trimming left V 3 bases short and J 10 bases short, with 12 bases between. The CDR3 totals 12 residues. CDR1 and CDR2 (germline): MDHEN, SYDVKM. This CDR3 reads CASSFLEGLAFF. CDR3 coding DNA: TGTGCCAGCAGTTTTTTGGAGGGCTTAGCTTTCTTT.

This clonotype was counted only a few times. This sequence joins TRBV9 and TRBJ1-1; 10 nucleotides align to TRBD1. The CDR3 runs to 16 residues. Germline V CDR1 and CDR2: SGDLS, YYNGEE. Trimming at V came to 2 bases and at J to 2 bases, leaving 6 bases not matched to a gene. CDR3 loop: CASSVAGDRGNTEAFF. The CDR3, as DNA: TGTGCCAGCAGCGTCGCGGGGGACAGGGGAAACACTGAAGCTTTCTTT.

The rearrangement joins TRBV12-3 or TRBV12-4 to TRBJ2-1; perhaps D is TRBD1 or TRBD2 (5 bases each). The CDR3 has 17 amino acids. The ends were cut back, 4 bases at V and 3 bases at J, with 19 bases in the middle. The CDR3 reads CASSSFAGEGDYNEQFF. CDR3 coding DNA: TGTGCCAGCAGTTCTTTCGCCGGGGAAGGGGACTACAATGAGCAGTTCTTC.

This clonotype occurred many times. V usage is TRBV3-1 and J usage is TRBJ2-6, with D possibly called TRBD1 or TRBD2 (5 bases each). Germline CDR1 is LGHDT and CDR2 is YNNKEL (reference sequence). The CDR3 is made up of 19 amino acids. V was trimmed by 4 bases and J by 1 base, leaving 20 bases between them. This CDR3 reads CASSPRRGRITSGANVLTF. In nucleotides, the CDR3 is TGTGCCAGCAGCCCAAGAAGGGGACGGATTACTTCTGGGGCCAACGTCCTGACTTTC.

This clonotype was observed a few times. The chain joins TRBV27 to TRBJ1-1; D is undetermined. The germline V gene encodes CDR1 MNHEY and CDR2 SMNVEV (reference sequence). Deletions cut 0 bases from V and 5 bases from J, with 13 bases between. The CDR3 contains 15 residues. This CDR3 reads CASSLSEGTGTEAFF. CDR3 sequence (DNA): TGTGCCAGCAGTTTATCGGAGGGAACGGGGACTGAAGCTTTCTTT.

This clonotype was found many times. This chain connects TRBV18 to TRBJ2-5, with TRBD1 as a possible D gene (6 bases). V lost 8 bases and J 2 bases, leaving 15 bases between the germline ends. This CDR3 spans 14 amino acids. Germline-derived CDR1 and CDR2 are KGHSH and LQKENI. The CDR3 DNA reads as TGTGCCAGCAGTCCCCGGGACACTCAAGAGACCCAGTACTTC. It translates to CASSPRDTQETQYF.